This T cell receptor (beta chain) was identified during a study of CD8+CD57+ T cells in acquired aplastic anemia. CDR3 length equals 11 residues. Germline lookup yields CDR1 KGHDR and CDR2 SFDVKD. Trimming shortened V by 9 bases and J by 3 bases, and 7 bases separated the two germline ends. Profiling of TCR beta VDJ combinations and CDR3 sequences used genomic DNA as template. From the reads, TCRdb called clonotypes with MiXCR, one entry per CDR3 protein. The table has approximately 190,000 distinct CDR3 sequences, 48% seen once. Before being chosen for sequencing, patients had shown CD8+CD57+ cell expansion by flow cytometry.

J is TRBJ1-2 and V is TRBV24-1; D gene ambiguous. This receptor was identified in a human donor with aplastic anemia. The material sequenced was sorted CD4+, CD8+, or CD8+CD57+ T cells (not recorded which) from PBMCs. The CDR3, as DNA: TGTGCCACCGCAGGTGACTATGGCTACACCTTC. Translating it yields CATAGDYGYTF.